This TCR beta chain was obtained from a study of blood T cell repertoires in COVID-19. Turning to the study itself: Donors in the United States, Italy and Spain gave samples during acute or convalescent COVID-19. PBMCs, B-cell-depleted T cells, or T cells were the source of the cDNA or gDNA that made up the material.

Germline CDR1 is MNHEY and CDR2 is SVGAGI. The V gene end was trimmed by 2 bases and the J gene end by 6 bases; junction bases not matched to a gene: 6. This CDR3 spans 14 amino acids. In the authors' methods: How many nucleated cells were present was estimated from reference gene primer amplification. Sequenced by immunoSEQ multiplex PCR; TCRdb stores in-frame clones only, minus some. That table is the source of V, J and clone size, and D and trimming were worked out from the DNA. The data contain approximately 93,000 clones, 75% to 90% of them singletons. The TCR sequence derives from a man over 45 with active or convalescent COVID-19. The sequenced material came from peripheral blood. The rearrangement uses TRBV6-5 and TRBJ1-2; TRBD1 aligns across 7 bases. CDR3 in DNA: TGTGCCAGCAGTTACGGGACAGTTAAAGATGGCTACACCTTC. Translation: CASSYGTVKDGYTF.